This T cell receptor beta chain was sequenced during a study of T cell repertoires in cytomegalovirus infection. About the research overall: Both CMV infection and a matching HLA type were indicated by public TCR beta signatures.

TCRdb ran MiXCR on the reads and lists one entry per CDR3 protein. This sample has around 81,000 distinct CDR3 sequences; about 37% occur once, and the top ten carry more than 85%. Turning to this clonotype: Antigen specificity is unknown.

The starting material was CD8+ T cells from cultured PBMCs, obtained from culture after CMV antigen stimulation. The receptor comes from a human donor in good health (CMV status not recorded). Some clones in this sample may be carry-over from other donors' samples.

CDR3 coding DNA: TGTGCCAGCAGCCTAACCGGGACGGATGGCTCCTACGAGCAGTACTTC. This gives the protein CASSLTGTDGSYEQYF. The chain combines TRBV7-8 with TRBJ2-7; either TRBD1 or TRBD2 may fit D (5 bases each). The CDR3 extends over 16 amino acids. Per germline, CDR1 SGHVS and CDR2 FQNEAQ. V dropped 5 bases and J dropped 0 bases, with 17 bases sitting between them.